This T cell receptor (beta chain) was recorded in a study of regulatory T cells in long-lasting Graves disease. Library construction for TCR beta used iRepertoire HTBI primers and Arm-PCR of CDR3 regions. TCRdb used MiXCR to reprocess the multiplex PCR reads, holding one entry per CDR3 protein. The repertoire includes 400,000 or so distinct CDR3 sequences, roughly 20% of them detected once, and under 25% sits in the top ten. The time point is: persistent/refractory GD, antithyroid drugs over 5 years with positive TRAb. From RNA extracted from PBMCs, the TCR library was made. Graves' disease diagnosis relied on American Thyroid Association guidelines. Remarks on this clonotype: Its antigen is currently unknown.

Findings of the study overall: Having few samples may have compromised the accuracy. In persistent patients, shared public clonotypes (more than 2,500) outnumbered those in new patients (approximately 940).

This clonotype originated in a female donor with Graves disease. Sequenced material: peripheral blood mononuclear cells (PBMCs), taken when the disease was refractory, from a patient treated with antithyroid drugs.

CDR3 sequence: CSVPHSTRGDEQFF. The CDR3 bases are TGCAGCGTTCCCCATTCGACTAGGGGGGATGAGCAGTTCTTC. This chain connects TRBV29-1 to TRBJ2-1, with D perhaps TRBD1 or TRBD2 (6 bases each). This CDR3 region has 14 residues. Germline CDR1 and CDR2: SQVTM and ANQGSEA. V gave up 5 bases and J gave up 8 bases, with 19 bases separating them.